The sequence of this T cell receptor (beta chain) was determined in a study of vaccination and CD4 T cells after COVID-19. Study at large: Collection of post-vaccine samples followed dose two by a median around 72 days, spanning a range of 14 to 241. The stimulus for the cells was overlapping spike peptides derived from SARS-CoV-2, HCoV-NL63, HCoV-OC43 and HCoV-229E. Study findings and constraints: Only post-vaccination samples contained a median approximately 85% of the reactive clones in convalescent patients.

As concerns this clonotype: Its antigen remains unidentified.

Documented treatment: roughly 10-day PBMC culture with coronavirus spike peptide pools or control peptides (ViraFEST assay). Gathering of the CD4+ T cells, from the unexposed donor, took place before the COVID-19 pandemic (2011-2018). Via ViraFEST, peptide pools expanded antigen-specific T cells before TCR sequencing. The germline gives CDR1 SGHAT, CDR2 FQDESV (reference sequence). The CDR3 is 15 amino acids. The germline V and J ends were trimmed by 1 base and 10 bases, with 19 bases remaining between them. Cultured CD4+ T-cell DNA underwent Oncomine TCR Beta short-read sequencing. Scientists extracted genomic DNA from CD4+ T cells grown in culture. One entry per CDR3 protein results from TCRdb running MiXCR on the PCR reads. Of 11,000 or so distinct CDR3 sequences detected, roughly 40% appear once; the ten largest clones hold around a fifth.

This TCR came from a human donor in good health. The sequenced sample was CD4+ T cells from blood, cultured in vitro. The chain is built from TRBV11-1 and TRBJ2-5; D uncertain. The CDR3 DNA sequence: TGTGCCAGCAGCTTAGAAGTTATGACAACCGCCTTCCAGTACTTC. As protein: CASSLEVMTTAFQYF.